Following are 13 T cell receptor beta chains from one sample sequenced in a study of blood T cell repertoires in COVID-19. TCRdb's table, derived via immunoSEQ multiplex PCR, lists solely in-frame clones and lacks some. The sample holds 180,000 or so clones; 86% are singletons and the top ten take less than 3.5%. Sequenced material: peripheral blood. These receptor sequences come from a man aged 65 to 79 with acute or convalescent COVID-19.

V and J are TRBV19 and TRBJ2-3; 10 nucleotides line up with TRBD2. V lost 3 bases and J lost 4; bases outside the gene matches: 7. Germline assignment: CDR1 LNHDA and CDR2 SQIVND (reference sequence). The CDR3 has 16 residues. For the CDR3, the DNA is TGTGCCAGTAGTATTACCGGGACTAGCGAGGCAGATACGCAGTATTTT. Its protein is CASSITGTSEADTQYF.

Written as DNA, the CDR3 is TGTGCCAGCAGACAAACCGGGGAGCTGTTTTTT. This encodes CASRQTGELFF. The V call is TRBV27, the J call TRBJ2-2, with no clear D. Trimming stripped 6 bases from V and 5 bases from J, with 4 bases between. The CDR3 has 11 residues. Germline V gives CDR1 MNHEY, CDR2 SMNVEV (reference sequence).

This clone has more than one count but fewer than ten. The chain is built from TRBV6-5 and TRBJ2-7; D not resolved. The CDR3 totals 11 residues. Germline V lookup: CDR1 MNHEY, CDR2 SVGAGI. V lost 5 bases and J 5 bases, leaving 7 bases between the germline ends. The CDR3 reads CASSHGHEQYF. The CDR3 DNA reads TGTGCCAGCAGTCATGGCCACGAGCAGTACTTC.

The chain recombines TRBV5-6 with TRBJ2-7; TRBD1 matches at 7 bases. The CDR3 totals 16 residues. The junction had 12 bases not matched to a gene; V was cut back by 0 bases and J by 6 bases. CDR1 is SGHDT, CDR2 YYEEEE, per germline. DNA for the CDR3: TGTGCCAGCAGCTTGGGGGCTACAGGGGTGAGAGGCGAGCAGTACTTC. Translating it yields CASSLGATGVRGEQYF.

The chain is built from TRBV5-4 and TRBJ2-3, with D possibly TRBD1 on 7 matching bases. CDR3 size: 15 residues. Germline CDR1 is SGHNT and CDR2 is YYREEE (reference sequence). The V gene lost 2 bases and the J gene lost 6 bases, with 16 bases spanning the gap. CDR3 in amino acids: CASSFNRGGSDTQYF. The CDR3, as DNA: TGTGCCAGCAGCTTCAACAGGGGAGGTAGCGATACGCAGTATTTT.

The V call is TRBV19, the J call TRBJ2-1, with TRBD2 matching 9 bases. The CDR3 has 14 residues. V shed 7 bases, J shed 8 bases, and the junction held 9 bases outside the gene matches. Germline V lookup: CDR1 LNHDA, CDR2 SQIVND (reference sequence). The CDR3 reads CASTPAGGYDEQFF. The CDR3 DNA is TGTGCCAGTACCCCAGCGGGAGGATACGATGAGCAGTTCTTC.

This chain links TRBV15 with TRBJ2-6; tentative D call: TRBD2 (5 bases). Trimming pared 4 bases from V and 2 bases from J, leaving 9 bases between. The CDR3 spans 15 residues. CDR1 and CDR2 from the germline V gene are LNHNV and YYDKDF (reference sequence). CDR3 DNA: TGTGCCACCAGCAACCCGGGAACTGGGGCCAACGTCCTGACTTTC. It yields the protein CATSNPGTGANVLTF.

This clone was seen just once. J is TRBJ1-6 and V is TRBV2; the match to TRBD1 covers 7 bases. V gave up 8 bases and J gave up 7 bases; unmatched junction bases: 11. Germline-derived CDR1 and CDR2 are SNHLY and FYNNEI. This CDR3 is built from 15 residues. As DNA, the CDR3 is TGTGCCAGCCTCCCGGACGACAGGGTAAATTCACCCCTCCACTTT. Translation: CASLPDDRVNSPLHF.

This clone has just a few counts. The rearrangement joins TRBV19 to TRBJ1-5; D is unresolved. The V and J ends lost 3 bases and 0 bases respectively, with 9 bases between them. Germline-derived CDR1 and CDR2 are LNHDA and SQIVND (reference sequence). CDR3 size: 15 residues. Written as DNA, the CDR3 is TGTGCCAGTAGTATGTGGAGGAATAGCAATCAGCCCCAGCATTTT. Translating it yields CASSMWRNSNQPQHF.

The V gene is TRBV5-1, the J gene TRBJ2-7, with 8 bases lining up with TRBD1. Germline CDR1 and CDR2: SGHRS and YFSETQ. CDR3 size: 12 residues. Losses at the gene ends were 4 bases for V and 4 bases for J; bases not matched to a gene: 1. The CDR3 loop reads CASSGQGYEQYF. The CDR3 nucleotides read TGCGCCAGCAGCGGACAGGGATACGAGCAGTACTTC.

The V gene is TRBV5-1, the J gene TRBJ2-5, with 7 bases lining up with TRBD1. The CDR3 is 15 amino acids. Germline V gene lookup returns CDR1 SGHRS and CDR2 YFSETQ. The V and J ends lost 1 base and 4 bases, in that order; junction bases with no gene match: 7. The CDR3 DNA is TGCGCCAGCAGCTTGCGGGACAGTAGGAGAGAGACCCAGTACTTC. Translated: CASSLRDSRRETQYF.

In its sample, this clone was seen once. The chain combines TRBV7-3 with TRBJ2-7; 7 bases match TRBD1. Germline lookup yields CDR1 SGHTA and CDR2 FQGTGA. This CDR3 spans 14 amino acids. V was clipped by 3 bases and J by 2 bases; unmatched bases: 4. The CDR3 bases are TGTGCCAGCAGCTTGGGCGGACAGGCCTACGAGCAGTACTTC. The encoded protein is CASSLGGQAYEQYF.

CDR3 DNA sequence: TGTGCCAGCAGTTTCATGTGGGGTCCAGCGGTAGGAGATACGCAGTATTTT. Encoded protein: CASSFMWGPAVGDTQYF. V usage is TRBV6-2 or TRBV6-3 and J usage is TRBJ2-3; tentative D call: TRBD2 (5 bases). The CDR3 runs 17 residues. Between the trimmed V and J ends, which lost 4 bases and 5 bases, there was a span of 22 bases. Germline V gene sequence: CDR1 MNHEY, CDR2 SVGEGT.